This T cell receptor beta chain was observed in a study of shared clonotypes between healthy human individuals. Trimming removed 4 bases from V and 4 bases from J, with 11 bases in between. This CDR3 has 13 amino acids. Per the germline V gene, CDR1 is SGHRS and CDR2 is YFSETQ. Sequencing used immunoSEQ multiplex PCR; TCRdb keeps in-frame clones, though not all of them. This table holds approximately 2,300,000 clones, 80% to 95% found once. This TCR was sampled from a man aged 18 to 30 in good health. Some clones in this sample may be carry-over from other donors' samples. Sequencing was carried out using naive CD4+ T cells from PBMCs. The subset: CD45RA+ positively selected. V gene TRBV5-1 combines with J gene TRBJ1-2; D remains ambiguous. The CDR3 loop is CASSTDGVYGYTF. As DNA, the CDR3 is TGCGCCAGCAGCACCGACGGGGTCTATGGCTACACCTTC.